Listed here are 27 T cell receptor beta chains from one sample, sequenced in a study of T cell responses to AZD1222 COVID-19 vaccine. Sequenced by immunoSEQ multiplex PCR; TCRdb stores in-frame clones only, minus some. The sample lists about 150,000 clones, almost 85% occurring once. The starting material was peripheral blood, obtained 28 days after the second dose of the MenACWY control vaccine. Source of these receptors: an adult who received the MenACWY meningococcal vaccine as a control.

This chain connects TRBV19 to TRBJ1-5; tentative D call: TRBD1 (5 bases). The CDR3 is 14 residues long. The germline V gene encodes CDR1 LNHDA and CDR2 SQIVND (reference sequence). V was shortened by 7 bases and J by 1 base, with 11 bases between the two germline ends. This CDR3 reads CASNTGASNQPQHF. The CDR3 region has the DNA TGTGCCAGTAATACAGGTGCGAGCAATCAGCCCCAGCATTTT.

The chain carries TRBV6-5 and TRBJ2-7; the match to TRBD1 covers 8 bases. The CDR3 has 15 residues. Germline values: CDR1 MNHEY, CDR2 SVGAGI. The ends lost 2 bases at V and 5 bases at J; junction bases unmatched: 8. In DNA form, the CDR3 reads TGTGCCAGCAGTTACAGAGGACAGGGAGAGAACGAGCAGTACTTC. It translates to CASSYRGQGENEQYF.

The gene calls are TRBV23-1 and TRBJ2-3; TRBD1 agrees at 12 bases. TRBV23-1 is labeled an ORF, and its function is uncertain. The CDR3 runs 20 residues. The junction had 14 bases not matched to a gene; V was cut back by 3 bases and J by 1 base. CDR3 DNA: TGCGCCAGCAGTCACCGGGACAGGGGGCGCGTTAAGCAAGGCACAGATACGCAGTATTTT. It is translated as CASSHRDRGRVKQGTDTQYF.

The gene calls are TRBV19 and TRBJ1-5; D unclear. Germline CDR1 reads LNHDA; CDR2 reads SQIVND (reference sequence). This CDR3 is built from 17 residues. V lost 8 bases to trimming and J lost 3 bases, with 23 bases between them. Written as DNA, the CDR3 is TGTGCCAGTCGGTCAATACGGCTAGTGGGTGTCAATCAGCCCCAGCATTTT. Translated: CASRSIRLVGVNQPQHF.

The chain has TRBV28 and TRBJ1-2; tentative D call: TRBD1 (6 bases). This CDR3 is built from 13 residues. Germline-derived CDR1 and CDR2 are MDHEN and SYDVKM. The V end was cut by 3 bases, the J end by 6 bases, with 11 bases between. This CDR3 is CASSFQQGNGYTF. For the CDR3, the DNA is TGTGCCAGCAGTTTCCAACAGGGTAATGGCTACACCTTC.

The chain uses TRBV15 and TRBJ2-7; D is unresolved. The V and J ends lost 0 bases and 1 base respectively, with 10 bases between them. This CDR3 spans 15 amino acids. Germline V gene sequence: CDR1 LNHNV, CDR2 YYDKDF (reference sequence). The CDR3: CATSRERKGSYEQYF. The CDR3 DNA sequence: TGTGCCACCAGCAGAGAAAGGAAGGGATCCTACGAGCAGTACTTC.

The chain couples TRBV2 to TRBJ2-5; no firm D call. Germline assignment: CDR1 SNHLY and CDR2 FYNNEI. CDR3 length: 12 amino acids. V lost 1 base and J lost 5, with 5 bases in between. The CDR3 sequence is CASSEERETQYF. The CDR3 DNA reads TGTGCCAGCAGTGAAGAACGGGAGACCCAGTACTTC.

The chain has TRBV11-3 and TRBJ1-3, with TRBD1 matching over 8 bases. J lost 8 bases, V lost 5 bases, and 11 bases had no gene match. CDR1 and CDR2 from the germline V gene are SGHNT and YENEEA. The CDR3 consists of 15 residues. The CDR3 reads CASSPPGDRRDTIYF. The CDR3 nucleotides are TGTGCCAGCAGCCCCCCGGGGGACAGGAGAGACACCATATATTTT.

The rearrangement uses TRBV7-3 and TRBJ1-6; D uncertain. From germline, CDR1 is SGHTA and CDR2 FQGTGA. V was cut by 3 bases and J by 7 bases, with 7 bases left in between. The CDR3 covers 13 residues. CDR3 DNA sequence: TGTGCCAGCAGCTTGGTGGGAAATTCACCCCTCCACTTT. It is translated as CASSLVGNSPLHF.

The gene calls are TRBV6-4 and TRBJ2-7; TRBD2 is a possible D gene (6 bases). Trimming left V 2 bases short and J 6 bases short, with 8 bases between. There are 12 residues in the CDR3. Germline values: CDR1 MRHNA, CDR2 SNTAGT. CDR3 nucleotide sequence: TGTGCCAGCAGTGACGTGGGGGGCGAGCAGTACGTC. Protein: CASSDVGGEQYV.

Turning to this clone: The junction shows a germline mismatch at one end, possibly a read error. The CDR3 spells CASSLAPGTGDETQYF. The CDR3 nucleotides read TGTGCTAGCAGCTTAGCCCCCGGGACAGGGGACGAGACCCAGTACTTC. This rearrangement joins TRBV7-7 to TRBJ2-5, with TRBD1 matching over 10 bases. Germline V gene lookup returns CDR1 SSHAT and CDR2 FNYEAQ (reference sequence). This CDR3 has 16 residues.

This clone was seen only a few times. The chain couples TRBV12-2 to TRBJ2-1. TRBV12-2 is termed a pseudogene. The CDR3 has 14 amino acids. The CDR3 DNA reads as TGTGCAAGTCGCTTAGCCTCAAAGGATAATGAGCAGTTCTTC. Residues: CASRLASKDNEQFF.

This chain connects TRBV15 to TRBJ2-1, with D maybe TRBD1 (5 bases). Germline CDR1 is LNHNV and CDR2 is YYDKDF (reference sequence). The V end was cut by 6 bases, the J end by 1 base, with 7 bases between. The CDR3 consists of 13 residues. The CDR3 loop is CATRGRSYNEQFF. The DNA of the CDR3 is TGTGCCACCAGGGGGCGGTCCTACAATGAGCAGTTCTTC. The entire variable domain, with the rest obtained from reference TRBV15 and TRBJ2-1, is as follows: DAMVIQNPRYQVTQFGKPVTLSCSQTLNHNVMYWYQQKSSQAPKLLFHYYDKDFNNEADTPDNFQSRRPNTSFCFLDIRSPGLGDTAMYLCATRGRSYNEQFFGPGTRLTVL.

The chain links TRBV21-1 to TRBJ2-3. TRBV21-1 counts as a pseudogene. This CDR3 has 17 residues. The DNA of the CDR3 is TGTGCCAGCAGCAAAGGACTCGATCGGGGACCTAGAGATACGCAGTATTTT. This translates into CASSKGLDRGPRDTQYF.

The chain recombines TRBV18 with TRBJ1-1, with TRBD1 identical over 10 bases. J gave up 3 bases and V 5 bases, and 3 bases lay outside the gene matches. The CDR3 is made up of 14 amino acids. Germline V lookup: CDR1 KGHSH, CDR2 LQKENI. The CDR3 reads CASSFGQGDTEAFF. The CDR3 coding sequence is TGTGCCAGCTCATTCGGACAGGGGGACACTGAAGCTTTCTTT.

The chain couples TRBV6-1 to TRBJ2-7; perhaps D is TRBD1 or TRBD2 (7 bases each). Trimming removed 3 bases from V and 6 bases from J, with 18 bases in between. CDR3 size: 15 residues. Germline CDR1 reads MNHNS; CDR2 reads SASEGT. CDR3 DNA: TGTGCCAGCAGTGACCAGGGGGGGGGCTATGGCGAGCAGTACTTC. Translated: CASSDQGGGYGEQYF.

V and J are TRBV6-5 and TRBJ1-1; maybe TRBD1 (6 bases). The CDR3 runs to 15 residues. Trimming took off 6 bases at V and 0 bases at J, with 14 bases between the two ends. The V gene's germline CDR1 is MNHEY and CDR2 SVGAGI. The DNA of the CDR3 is TGTGCCAGCAGCTTAACTGGACAGATGAACACTGAAGCTTTCTTT. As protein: CASSLTGQMNTEAFF.

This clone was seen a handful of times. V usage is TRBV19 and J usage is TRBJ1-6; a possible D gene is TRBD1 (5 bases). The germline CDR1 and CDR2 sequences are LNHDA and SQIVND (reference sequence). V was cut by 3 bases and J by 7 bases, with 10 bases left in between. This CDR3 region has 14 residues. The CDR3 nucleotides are TGTGCCAGTAGTATCGGCCAGGGAAATTCACCCCTCCACTTT. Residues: CASSIGQGNSPLHF.

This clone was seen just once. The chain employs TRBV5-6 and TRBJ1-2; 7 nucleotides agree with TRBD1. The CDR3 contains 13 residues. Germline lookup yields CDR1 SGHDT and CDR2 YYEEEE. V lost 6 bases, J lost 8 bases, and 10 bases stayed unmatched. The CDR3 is CASTIGQVGGYTF. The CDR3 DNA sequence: TGTGCCAGCACCATCGGACAGGTCGGGGGCTACACCTTC.

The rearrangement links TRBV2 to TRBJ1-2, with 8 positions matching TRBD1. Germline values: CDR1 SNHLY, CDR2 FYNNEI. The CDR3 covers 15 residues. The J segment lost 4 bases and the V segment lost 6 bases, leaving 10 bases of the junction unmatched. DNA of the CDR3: TGTGCCAGCAGAAGACAGGGGTCTTCTGGCTATGGCTACACCTTC. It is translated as CASRRQGSSGYGYTF.

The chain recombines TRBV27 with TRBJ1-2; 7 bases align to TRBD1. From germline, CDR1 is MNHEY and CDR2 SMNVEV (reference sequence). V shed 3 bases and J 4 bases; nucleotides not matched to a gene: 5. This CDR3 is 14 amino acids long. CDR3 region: CASSLKGAGYGYTF. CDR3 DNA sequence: TGTGCCAGCAGTTTGAAGGGGGCAGGCTATGGCTACACCTTC.

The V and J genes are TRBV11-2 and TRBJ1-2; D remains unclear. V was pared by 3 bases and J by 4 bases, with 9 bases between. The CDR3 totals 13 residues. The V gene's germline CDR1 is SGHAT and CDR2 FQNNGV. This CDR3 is CASSLGGLYGYTF. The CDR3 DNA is TGTGCCAGCAGCTTGGGCGGGCTCTATGGCTACACCTTC.

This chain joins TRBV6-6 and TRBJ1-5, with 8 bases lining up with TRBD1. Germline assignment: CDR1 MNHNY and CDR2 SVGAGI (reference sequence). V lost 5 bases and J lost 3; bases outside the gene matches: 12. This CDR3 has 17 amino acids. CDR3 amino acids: CASSHPGQGTLNQPQHF. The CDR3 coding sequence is TGTGCCAGCAGTCACCCCGGACAGGGAACCCTCAATCAGCCCCAGCATTTT.

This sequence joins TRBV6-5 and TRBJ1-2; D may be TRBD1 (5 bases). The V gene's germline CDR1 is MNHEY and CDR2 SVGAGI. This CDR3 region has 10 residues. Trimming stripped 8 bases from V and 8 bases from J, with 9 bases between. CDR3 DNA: TGTGCCAGCGGGGGGGGAGGCTACACCTTC. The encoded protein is CASGGGGYTF.

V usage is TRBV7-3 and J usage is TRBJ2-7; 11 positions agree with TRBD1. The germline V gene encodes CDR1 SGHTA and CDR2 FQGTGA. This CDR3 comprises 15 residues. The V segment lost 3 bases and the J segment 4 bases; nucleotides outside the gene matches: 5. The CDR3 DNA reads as TGTGCCAGCAGCTTGTCGGGACAGGGGGGATACGAGCAGTACTTC. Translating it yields CASSLSGQGGYEQYF.

The CDR3 DNA sequence: TGTGCCAGCAGCTTAGCCGGGGGGAAGGGCACTGAAGCTTTCTTT. Encoded protein: CASSLAGGKGTEAFF. The rearrangement links TRBV7-2 to TRBJ1-1, with D possibly TRBD1 on 5 matching bases. V lost 0 bases, J lost 4 bases, and 12 bases lay in between. In germline, CDR1 is SGHTA, CDR2 FQGNSA. The CDR3 runs to 15 residues. The variable domain in full, completed from reference TRBV7-2 and TRBJ1-1, reads GAGVSQSPSNKVTEKGKDVELRCDPISGHTALYWYRQSLGQGLEFLIYFQGNSAPDKSGLPSDRFSAERTGGSVSTLTIQRTQQEDSAVYLCASSLAGGKGTEAFFGQGTRLTVV.

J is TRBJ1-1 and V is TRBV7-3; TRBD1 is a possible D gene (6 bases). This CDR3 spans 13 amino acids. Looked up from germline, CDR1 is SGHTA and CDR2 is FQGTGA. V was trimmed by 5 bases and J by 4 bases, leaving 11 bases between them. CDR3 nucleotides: TGTGCCAGCAGCCTGGACAGATCCACTGAAGCTTTCTTT. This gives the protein CASSLDRSTEAFF.